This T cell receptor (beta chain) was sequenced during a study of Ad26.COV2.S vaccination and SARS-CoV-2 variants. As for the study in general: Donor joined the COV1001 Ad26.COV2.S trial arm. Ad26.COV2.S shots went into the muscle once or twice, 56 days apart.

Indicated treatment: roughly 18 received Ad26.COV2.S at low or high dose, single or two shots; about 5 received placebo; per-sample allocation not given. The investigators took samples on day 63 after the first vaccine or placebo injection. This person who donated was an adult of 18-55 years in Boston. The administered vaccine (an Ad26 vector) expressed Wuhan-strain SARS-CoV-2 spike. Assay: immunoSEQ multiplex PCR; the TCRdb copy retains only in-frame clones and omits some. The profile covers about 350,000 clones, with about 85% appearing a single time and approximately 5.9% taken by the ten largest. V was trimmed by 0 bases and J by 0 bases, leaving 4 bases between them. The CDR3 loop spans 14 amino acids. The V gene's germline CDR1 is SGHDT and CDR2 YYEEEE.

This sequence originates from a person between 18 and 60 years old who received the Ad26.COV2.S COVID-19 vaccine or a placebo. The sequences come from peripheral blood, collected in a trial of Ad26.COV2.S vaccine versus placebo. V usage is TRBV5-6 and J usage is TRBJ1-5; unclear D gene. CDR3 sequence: CASSLGSSNQPQHF. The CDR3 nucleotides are TGTGCCAGCAGCTTGGGGTCTAGCAATCAGCCCCAGCATTTT.